The rows below give T cell receptor beta chains drawn from one sample of a study of lymphopenia after photon versus proton radiotherapy. The table came from immunoSEQ multiplex PCR; TCRdb's copy has only in-frame clones and leaves some out. In the table there are more than 70,000 clones, around 80% of which are singletons. Sequences were derived from peripheral blood, sampled from a patient treated with proton-based radiotherapy. The receptors were sampled from a man aged 55 to 69 with pancreatic cancer. Each CDR3 is given with its conserved first and last residue. The D gene is left open where the match is weak.

j_gene: TRBJ2-3
d_gene: .
v_gene: TRBV6-1
CDR3aa: CASSDPTGRADTQYF
CDR3nt: TGTGCCAGCAGTGACCCCACGGGGCGCGCAGATACGCAGTATTTT

j_gene: TRBJ2-2
d_gene: .
v_gene: TRBV10-3
CDR3aa: CAIRARDTGELFF
CDR3nt: TGTGCCATCAGGGCCCGGGACACCGGGGAGCTGTTTTTT

j_gene: TRBJ2-1
d_gene: .
v_gene: TRBV11-2
CDR3aa: CASSLRQVGLNEQFF
CDR3nt: TGTGCCAGCAGCTTACGACAGGTGGGGCTAAATGAGCAGTTCTTC

j_gene: TRBJ1-3
d_gene: TRBD1
v_gene: TRBV5-4
CDR3aa: CASSLTGGGNTIYF
CDR3nt: TGTGCCAGCAGCTTGACAGGGGGCGGAAACACCATATATTTT

j_gene: TRBJ2-7
d_gene: .
v_gene: TRBV18
CDR3aa: CASSPPSRDEQYF
CDR3nt: TGTGCCAGCTCACCACCGTCCAGGGACGAGCAGTACTTC

j_gene: TRBJ1-1
d_gene: .
v_gene: TRBV27
CDR3aa: CASSQIGRNTEAFF
CDR3nt: TGTGCCAGCAGTCAGATCGGACGGAACACTGAAGCTTTCTTT

j_gene: TRBJ2-2
d_gene: .
v_gene: TRBV2
CDR3aa: CASRGMAANTGELFF
CDR3nt: TGTGCCAGCAGAGGGATGGCGGCGAACACCGGGGAGCTGTTTTTT

j_gene: TRBJ2-7
d_gene: TRBD2
v_gene: TRBV5-1
CDR3aa: CASRLFAGAYEQYF
CDR3nt: TGCGCCAGCAGGTTGTTTGCGGGAGCCTACGAGCAGTACTTC

j_gene: TRBJ1-4
d_gene: .
v_gene: TRBV5-6
CDR3aa: CASSPGQAQEKLFF
CDR3nt: TGTGCCAGCAGCCCTGGGCAGGCTCAGGAAAAACTGTTTTTT

j_gene: TRBJ2-3
d_gene: .
v_gene: TRBV28
CDR3aa: CASSLWGTSTDTQYF
CDR3nt: TGTGCCAGCAGTTTATGGGGGACTAGCACAGATACGCAGTATTTT